These 5 T cell receptor beta chains were sequenced from one sample in a study of blood T cell repertoires in COVID-19. Produced via immunoSEQ multiplex PCR; TCRdb's table is partial and in-frame only. The top ten clones hold about 1.7% of a sample with more than 200,000 clones, about nine tenths of them seen once. Sequencing input: peripheral blood. The origin of the receptors is a man in his sixties or seventies with acute or convalescent COVID-19.

The chain recombines TRBV29-1 with TRBJ2-1, with TRBD1 matching 8 bases. In germline, CDR1 is SQVTM, CDR2 ANQGSEA. The CDR3 is 14 amino acids. Trimming cost V 6 bases and J 5 bases; bases outside gene matches: 9. CDR3 in DNA: TGCAGCGTCGCTAGACAGGGGCGGAACAATGAGCAGTTCTTC. It is translated as CSVARQGRNNEQFF.

This chain links TRBV5-1 with TRBJ1-4; D is perhaps TRBD1 (6 bases). The V end was cut by 4 bases, the J end by 3 bases, with 19 bases between. Looked up from germline, CDR1 is SGHRS and CDR2 is YFSETQ. This CDR3 has 17 residues. The CDR3 spells CASSAGPNRASNEKLFF. In DNA, the CDR3 is TGCGCCAGCAGCGCCGGTCCGAACAGGGCCTCTAATGAAAAACTGTTTTTT.

This rearrangement joins TRBV12-3 or TRBV12-4 to TRBJ1-2; D is perhaps TRBD1 (5 bases). The CDR3 spans 13 residues. V shed 3 bases and J shed 7 bases, with 12 bases lying between them. Written as DNA, the CDR3 is TGTGCCAGCAGTTTCGGCAGGGTCGCTGGCTACACCTTC. Its translation: CASSFGRVAGYTF.

The chain joins TRBV18 to TRBJ2-7; 13 bases align to TRBD2. The V gene end was trimmed by 4 bases and the J gene end by 5 bases; junction bases not matched to a gene: 5. The CDR3 runs 15 residues. Looked up from germline, CDR1 is KGHSH and CDR2 is LQKENI. The CDR3 loop is CASSRTSGSMDEQYF. In DNA form, the CDR3 reads TGTGCCAGCTCACGGACTAGCGGGAGTATGGACGAGCAGTACTTC. Full variable domain (missing parts from reference TRBV18 and TRBJ2-7): NAGVMQNPRHLVRRRGQEARLRCSPMKGHSHVYWYRQLPEEGLKFMVYLQKENIIDESGMPKERFSAEFPKEGPSILRIQQVVRGDSAAYFCASSRTSGSMDEQYFGPGTRLTVT.

Only one count was recorded for this clone. V gene TRBV15 combines with J gene TRBJ2-1; D ambiguous. Germline V gene sequence: CDR1 LNHNV, CDR2 YYDKDF (reference sequence). V lost 4 bases and J 4 bases, leaving 20 bases between the germline ends. The CDR3 extends over 17 amino acids. The CDR3 spells CATSKEAHRPLYNEQFF. CDR3 in DNA: TGTGCCACCAGCAAAGAGGCTCATCGTCCCCTTTACAATGAGCAGTTCTTC.